This T cell receptor beta chain was documented in a study of cytomegalovirus exposure and HLA in healthy donors. About the study: Falling in the Caucasian-associated ancestry cluster were about 83% of under 450 genotyped donors.

The study ran its PCR with 60 Vbeta and 13 Jbeta primers. This table comes from immunoSEQ multiplex PCR, and its TCRdb copy is limited to in-frame clones, with some not included. Among 150,000 to 200,000 clones listed, 65% to 80% were seen once. Germline CDR1 KGHSH, CDR2 LQKENI. The junction had 6 bases not matched to a gene; V was cut back by 2 bases and J by 4 bases. The CDR3 length is 16 residues. For this clone: Its antigen is unknown.

Whole-study findings and limits: An analysis was carried out later, and it reportedly showed fewer N-insertions in an Asian-associated ancestry cluster than the roughly 700-donor mean.

The V call is TRBV18, the J call TRBJ1-1, with 11 bases identical to TRBD1. The sequence was collected from a woman aged 25-40 years in good health and CMV-seropositive. Sequenced sample: PBMCs. DNA for the CDR3: TGTGCCAGCTCACCATTTGGGACAGGGGGAAGCACTGAAGCTTTCTTT. Protein product: CASSPFGTGGSTEAFF.